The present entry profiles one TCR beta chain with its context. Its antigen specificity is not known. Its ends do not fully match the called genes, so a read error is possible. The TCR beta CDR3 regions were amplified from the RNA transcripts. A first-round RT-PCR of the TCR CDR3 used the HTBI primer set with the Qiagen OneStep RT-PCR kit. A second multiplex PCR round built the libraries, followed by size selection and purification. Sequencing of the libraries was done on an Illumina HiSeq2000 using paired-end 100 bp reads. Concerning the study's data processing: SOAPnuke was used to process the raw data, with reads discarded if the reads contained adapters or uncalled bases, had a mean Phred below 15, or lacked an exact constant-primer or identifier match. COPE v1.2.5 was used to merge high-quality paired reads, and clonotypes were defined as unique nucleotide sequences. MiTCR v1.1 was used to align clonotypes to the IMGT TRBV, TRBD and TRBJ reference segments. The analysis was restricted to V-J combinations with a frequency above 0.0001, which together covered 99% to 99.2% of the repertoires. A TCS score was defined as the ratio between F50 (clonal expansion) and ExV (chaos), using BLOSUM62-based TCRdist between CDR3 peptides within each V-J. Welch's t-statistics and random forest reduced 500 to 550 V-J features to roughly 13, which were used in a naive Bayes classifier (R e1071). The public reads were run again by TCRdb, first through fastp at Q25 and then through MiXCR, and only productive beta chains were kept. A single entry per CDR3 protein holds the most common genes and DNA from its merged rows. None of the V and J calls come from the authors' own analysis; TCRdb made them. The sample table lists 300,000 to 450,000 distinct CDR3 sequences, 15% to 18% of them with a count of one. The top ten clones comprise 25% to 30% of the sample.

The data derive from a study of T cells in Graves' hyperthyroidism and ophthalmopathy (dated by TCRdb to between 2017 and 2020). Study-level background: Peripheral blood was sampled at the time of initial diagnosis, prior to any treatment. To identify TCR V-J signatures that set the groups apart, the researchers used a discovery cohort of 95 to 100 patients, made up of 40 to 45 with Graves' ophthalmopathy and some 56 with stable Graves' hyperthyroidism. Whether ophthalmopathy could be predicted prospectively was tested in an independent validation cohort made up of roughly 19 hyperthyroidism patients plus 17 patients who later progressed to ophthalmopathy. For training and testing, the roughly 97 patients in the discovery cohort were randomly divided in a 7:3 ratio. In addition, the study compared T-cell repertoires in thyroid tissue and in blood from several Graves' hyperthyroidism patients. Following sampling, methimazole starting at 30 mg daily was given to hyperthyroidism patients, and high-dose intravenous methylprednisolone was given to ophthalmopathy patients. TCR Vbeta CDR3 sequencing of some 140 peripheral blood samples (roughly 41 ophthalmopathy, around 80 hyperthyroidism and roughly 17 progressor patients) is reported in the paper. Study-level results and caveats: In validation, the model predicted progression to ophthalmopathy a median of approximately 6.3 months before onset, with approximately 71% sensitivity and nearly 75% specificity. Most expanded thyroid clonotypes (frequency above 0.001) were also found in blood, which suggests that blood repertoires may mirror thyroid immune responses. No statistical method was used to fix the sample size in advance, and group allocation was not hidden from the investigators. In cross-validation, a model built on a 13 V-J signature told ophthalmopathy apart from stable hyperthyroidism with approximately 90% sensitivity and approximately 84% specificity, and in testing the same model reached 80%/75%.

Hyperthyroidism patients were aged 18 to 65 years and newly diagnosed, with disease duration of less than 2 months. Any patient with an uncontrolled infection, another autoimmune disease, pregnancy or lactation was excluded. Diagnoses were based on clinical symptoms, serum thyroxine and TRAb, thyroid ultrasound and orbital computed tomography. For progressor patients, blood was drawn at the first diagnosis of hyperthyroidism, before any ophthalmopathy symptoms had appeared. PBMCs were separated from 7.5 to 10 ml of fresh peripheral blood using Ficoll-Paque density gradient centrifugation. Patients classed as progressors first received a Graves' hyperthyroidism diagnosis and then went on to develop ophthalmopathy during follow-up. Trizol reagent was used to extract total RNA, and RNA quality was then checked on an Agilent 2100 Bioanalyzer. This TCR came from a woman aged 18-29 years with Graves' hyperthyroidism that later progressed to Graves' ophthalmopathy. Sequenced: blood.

The CDR3 protein: CASSLWGTGSGVNVLTF. The DNA is TGTGCCAGCAGTTTATGGGGGACAGGCTCTGGGGTCAACGTCCTGACTTTC. This chain joins TRBV28 to TRBJ2-6; 8 bases in the junction line up with TRBD1. Reading from cysteine to phenylalanine, the CDR3 counts 17 amino acids. Kept here is only the CDR3 DNA, which spans 51 bases and is read in frame from base 1. Taken from the germline V gene, the CDR1 and CDR2 loops are MDHEN and SYDVKM.